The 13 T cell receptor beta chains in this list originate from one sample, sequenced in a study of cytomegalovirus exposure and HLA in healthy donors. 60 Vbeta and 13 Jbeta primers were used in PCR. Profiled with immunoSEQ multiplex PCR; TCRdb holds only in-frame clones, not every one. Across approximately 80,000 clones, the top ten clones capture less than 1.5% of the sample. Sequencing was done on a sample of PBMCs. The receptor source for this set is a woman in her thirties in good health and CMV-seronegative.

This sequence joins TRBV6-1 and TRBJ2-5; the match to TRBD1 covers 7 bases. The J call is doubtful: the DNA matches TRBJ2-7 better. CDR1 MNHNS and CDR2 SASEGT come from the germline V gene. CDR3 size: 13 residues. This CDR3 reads CASSETGAYEQYF. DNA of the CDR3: TGTGCCAGCAGTGAAACAGGGGCCTACGAGCAGTACTTC.

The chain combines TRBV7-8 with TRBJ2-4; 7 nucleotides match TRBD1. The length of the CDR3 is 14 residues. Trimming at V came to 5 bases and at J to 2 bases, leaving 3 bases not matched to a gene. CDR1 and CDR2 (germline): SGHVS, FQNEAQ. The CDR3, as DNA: TGTGCCAGCAGCCCAGGGGGAACCAAAAACATTCAGTACTTC. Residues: CASSPGGTKNIQYF.

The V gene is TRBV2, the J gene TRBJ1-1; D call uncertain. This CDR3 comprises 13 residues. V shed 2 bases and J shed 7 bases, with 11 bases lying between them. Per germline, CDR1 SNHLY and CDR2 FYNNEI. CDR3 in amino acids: CASSEPSGFEAFF. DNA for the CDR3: TGTGCCAGCAGTGAACCGAGCGGGTTTGAAGCTTTCTTT.

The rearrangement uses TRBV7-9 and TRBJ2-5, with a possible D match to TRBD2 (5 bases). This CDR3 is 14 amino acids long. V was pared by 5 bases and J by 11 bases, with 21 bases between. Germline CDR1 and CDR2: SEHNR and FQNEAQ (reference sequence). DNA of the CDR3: TGTGCCAGCAGCCCCCTCTCTGTTTCGGGGTCTCAGTACTTC. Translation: CASSPLSVSGSQYF.

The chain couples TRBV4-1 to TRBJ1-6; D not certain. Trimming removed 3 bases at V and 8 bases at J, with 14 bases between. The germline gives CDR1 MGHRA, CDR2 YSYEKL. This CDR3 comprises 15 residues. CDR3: CASSHPGGFDSPLHF. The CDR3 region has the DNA TGCGCCAGCAGCCACCCCGGAGGGTTCGATTCACCCCTCCACTTT.

CDR3 DNA sequence: TGTGCCAGCAGCCCGGACAGGGGGACGTCTGAAGCTTTCTTT. This gives the protein CASSPDRGTSEAFF. V gene TRBV7-9 combines with J gene TRBJ1-1; 10 bases are shared with TRBD1. Germline CDR1 is SEHNR and CDR2 is FQNEAQ (reference sequence). Trimming took 5 bases from V and 6 from J; bases not matched to a gene: 6. The CDR3 has 14 residues.

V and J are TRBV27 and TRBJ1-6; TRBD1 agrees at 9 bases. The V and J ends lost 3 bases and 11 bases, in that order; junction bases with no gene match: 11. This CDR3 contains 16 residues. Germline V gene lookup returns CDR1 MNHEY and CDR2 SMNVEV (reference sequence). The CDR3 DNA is TGTGCCAGCAGTTTCCAACCAACGGGACAGGGAACACCCCTCCACTTT. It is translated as CASSFQPTGQGTPLHF.

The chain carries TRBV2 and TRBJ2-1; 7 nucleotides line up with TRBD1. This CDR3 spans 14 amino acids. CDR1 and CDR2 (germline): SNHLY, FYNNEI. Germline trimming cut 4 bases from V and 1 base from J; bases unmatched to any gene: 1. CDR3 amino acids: CASSGQGSYNEQFF. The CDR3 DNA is TGTGCCAGCAGTGGACAGGGTTCCTACAATGAGCAGTTCTTC.

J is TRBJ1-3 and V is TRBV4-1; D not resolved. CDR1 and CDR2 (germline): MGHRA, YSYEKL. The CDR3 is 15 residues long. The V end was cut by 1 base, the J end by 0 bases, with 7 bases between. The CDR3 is CASSQGASSGNTIYF. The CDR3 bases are TGCGCCAGCAGCCAAGGAGCTAGCTCTGGAAACACCATATATTTT.

As DNA, the CDR3 is TGTGCCAGCAGCCAAGATGGAGCGGGAGGGGCGACGGGGGAGCTGTTTTTT. It specifies CASSQDGAGGATGELFF. V is TRBV4-2 and J is TRBJ2-2; TRBD2 aligns across 10 bases. CDR3 size: 17 residues. Germline V gene lookup returns CDR1 LGHNA and CDR2 YNFKEQ. V trimming: 0 bases; J trimming: 8 bases; junction bases outside the gene matches: 9.

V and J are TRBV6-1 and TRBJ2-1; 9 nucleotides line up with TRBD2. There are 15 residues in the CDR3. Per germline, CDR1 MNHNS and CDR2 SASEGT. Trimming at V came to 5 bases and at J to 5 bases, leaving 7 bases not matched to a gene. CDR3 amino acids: CASSPGTSRDNEQFF. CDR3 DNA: TGTGCCAGCAGTCCCGGGACTAGCAGAGACAATGAGCAGTTCTTC.

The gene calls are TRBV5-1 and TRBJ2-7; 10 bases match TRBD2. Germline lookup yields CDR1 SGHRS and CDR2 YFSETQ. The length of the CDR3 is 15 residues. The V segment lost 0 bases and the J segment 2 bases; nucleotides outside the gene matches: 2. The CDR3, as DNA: TGCGCCAGCAGCTTGGGCCTAGCGGGAGCCTACGAGCAGTACTTC. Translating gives CASSLGLAGAYEQYF.

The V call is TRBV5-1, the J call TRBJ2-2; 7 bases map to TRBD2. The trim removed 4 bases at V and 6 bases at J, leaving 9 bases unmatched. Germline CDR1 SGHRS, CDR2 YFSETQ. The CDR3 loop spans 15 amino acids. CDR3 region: CASSVNREGSGELFF. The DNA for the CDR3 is TGCGCCAGCAGCGTGAATAGGGAGGGTTCCGGGGAGCTGTTTTTT.